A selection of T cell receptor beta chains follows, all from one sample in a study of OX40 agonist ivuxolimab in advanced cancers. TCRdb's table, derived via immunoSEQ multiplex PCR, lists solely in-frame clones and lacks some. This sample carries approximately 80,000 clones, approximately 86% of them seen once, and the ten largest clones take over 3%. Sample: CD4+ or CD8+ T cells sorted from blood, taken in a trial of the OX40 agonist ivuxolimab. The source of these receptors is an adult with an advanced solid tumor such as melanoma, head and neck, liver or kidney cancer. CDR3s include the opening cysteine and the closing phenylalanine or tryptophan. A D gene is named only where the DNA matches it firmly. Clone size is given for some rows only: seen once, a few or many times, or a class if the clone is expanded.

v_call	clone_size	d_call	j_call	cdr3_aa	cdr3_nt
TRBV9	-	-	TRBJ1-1	CASSVGSGNTEAFF	TGTGCCAGCAGCGTAGGCTCAGGGAACACTGAAGCTTTCTTT
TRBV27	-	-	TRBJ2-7	CASSSRGRAYEQYF	TGTGCCAGCAGTTCCCGGGGACGCGCCTACGAGCAGTACTTC
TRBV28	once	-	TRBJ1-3	CASSLYEGGTGNTIYF	TGTGCCAGCAGTTTATATGAGGGGGGGACTGGAAACACCATATATTTT
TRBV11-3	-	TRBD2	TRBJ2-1	CASSLVSGRAVDEQFF	TGTGCCAGCAGCTTAGTCAGCGGGAGGGCCGTCGATGAGCAGTTCTTC
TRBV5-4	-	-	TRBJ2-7	CASSQEVAGYEQYF	TGTGCCAGCAGCCAAGAAGTTGCTGGCTACGAGCAGTACTTC
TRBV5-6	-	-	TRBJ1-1	CASSFRVAVNTEAFF	TGTGCCAGCAGCTTCAGGGTGGCGGTGAACACTGAAGCTTTCTTT
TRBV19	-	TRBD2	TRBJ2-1	CASTISGSDYNEQFF	TGTGCCAGTACCATCAGCGGGAGTGACTACAATGAGCAGTTCTTC
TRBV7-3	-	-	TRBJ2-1	CASSLNPNEQFF	TGTGCCAGCAGCTTAAATCCCAATGAGCAGTTCTTC
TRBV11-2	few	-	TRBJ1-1	CASSSRANTEAFF	TGTGCCAGCAGCTCACGGGCGAACACTGAAGCTTTCTTT
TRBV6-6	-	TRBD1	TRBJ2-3	CASSSRTGSTDTQYF	TGTGCCAGCAGTTCGCGGACAGGGAGCACAGATACGCAGTATTTT
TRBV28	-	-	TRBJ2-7	CASSYSTYEQYF	TGTGCCAGCAGTTACAGCACCTACGAGCAGTACTTC
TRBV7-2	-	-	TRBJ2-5	CASSLNQGGETQYF	TGTGCCAGCAGCTTGAACCAGGGGGGGGAGACCCAGTACTTC
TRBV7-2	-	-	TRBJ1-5	CASSPQGFDNQPQHF	TGTGCCAGCAGCCCACAGGGTTTTGACAATCAGCCCCAGCATTTT
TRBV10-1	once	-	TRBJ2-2	CASSVSGRTGELFF	TGCGCCAGCAGTGTATCGGGTAGGACCGGGGAGCTGTTTTTT
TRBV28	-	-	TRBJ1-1	CASTMITNTEAFF	TGTGCCAGCACAATGATCACGAACACTGAAGCTTTCTTT
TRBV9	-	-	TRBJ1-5	CASSPLRGGQPQHF	TGTGCCAGCTCCCCGTTAAGAGGCGGTCAGCCCCAGCATTTT
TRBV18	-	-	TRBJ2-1	CASSPGTLSSYNEQFF	TGTGCCAGCTCACCCGGGACTCTTAGCTCCTACAATGAGCAGTTCTTC
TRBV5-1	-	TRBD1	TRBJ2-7	CASSSGQGPEQYF	TGCGCCAGCAGCTCGGGACAGGGGCCCGAGCAGTACTTC
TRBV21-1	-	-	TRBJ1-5	CASSNVCHRGLSGGNQPQHF	TGTGCCAGCAGCAACGTTTGTCACAGGGGGTTGTCGGGCGGCAATCAGCCCCAGCATTTT
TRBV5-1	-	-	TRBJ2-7	CASSLGPPNYEQYF	TGCGCCAGCAGCTTGGGTCCTCCCAACTACGAGCAGTACTTC
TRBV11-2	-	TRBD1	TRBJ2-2	CASSRLLGQGGGELFF	TGTGCCAGCAGCCGGCTATTGGGACAGGGTGGCGGGGAGCTGTTTTTT
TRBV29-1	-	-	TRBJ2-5	CSVEVARGETQYF	TGCAGCGTTGAAGTGGCCAGGGGAGAGACCCAGTACTTC
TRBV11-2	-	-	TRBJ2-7	CASSSSGSYEQYF	TGTGCCAGCAGTTCCTCAGGGTCCTACGAGCAGTACTTC
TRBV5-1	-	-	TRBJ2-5	CASSLGLWETQYF	TGCGCCAGCAGCCTGGGCCTCTGGGAGACCCAGTACTTC
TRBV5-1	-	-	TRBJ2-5	CASSLVTGPQETQYF	TGCGCCAGCAGCTTGGTTACGGGCCCCCAAGAGACCCAGTACTTC
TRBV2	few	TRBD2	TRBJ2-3	CASNSAGVTGTDTQYF	TGTGCCAGCAATTCAGCGGGAGTTACAGGCACAGATACGCAGTATTTT
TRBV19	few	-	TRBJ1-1	CASSALQGYTEAFF	TGTGCCAGTAGCGCGCTACAGGGATACACTGAAGCTTTCTTT
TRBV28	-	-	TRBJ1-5	CASSFGGYYSNQPQHF	TGTGCCAGCAGTTTCGGGGGTTACTATAGCAATCAGCCCCAGCATTTT
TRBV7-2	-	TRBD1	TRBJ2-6	CASSLGWLGQVTF	TGTGCCAGCAGCCTAGGGTGGCTCGGACAGGTGACTTTC
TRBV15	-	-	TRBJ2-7	CATSRDMSSYEQYF	TGTGCCACCAGCAGAGATATGAGCTCCTACGAGCAGTACTTC
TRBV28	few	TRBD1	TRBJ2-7	CASSSVDRGEQYF	TGTGCCAGCAGTTCCGTGGACAGGGGCGAGCAGTACTTC
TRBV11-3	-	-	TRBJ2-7	CASSLLRGSEQYF	TGTGCCAGCAGCTTGCTGAGGGGATCCGAGCAGTACTTC
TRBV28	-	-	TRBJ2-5	CASSFGGEETQYF	TGTGCCAGCAGTTTTGGAGGGGAAGAGACCCAGTACTTC
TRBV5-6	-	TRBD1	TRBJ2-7	CASSFFSVDRDEQYF	TGTGCCAGCAGCTTTTTTTCGGTTGACAGGGACGAGCAGTACTTC
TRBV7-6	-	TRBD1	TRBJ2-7	CASSPRDRAIETSYEQYF	TGTGCCAGCAGCCCCCGGGACAGGGCCATTGAAACCTCCTACGAGCAGTACTTC
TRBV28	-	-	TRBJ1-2	CASSFRDGRNLNYGYTF	TGTGCCAGCAGTTTCCGGGACGGCCGGAACCTTAACTATGGCTACACCTTC
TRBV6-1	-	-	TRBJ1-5	CASSDSQPQHF	TGTGCCAGCAGTGATAGTCAGCCCCAGCATTTT
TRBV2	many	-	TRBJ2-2	CASSVQTTGELFF	TGTGCCAGCAGTGTCCAGACTACCGGGGAGCTGTTTTTT
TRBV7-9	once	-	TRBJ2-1	CASSSWGYLEQFF	TGTGCCAGCAGCTCCTGGGGGTATCTTGAGCAGTTCTTC
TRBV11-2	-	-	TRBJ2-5	CASSSLLARGQTQYF	TGTGCCAGCAGCTCCCTCCTGGCGAGGGGACAGACCCAGTACTTC
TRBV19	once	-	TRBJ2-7	CASSWSGVSYEQYF	TGTGCCAGTAGTTGGTCAGGGGTGTCCTACGAGCAGTACTTC
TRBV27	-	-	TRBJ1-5	CASSSRDQPQHF	TGTGCCAGCAGTTCCAGGGATCAGCCCCAGCATTTT
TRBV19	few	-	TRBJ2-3	CASSMLGTDTQYF	TGTGCCAGTAGTATGCTGGGGACAGATACGCAGTATTTT
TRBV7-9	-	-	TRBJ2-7	CASSLAARGSYEQYF	TGTGCCAGCAGCTTAGCGGCCAGGGGCTCCTACGAGCAGTACTTC
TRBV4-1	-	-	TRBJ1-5	CASSQEDIGDQPQHF	TGCGCCAGCAGCCAAGAGGATATCGGAGATCAGCCCCAGCATTTT
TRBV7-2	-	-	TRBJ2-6	CASSLVGGSGANVLTF	TGTGCCAGCAGCTTAGTGGGAGGATCTGGGGCCAACGTCCTGACTTTC
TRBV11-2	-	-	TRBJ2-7	CASSPWDGSYEQYF	TGTGCCAGCAGCCCCTGGGACGGATCCTACGAGCAGTACTTC
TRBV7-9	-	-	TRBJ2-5	CASSSRGKAEQETQYF	TGTGCCAGCAGCTCCCGGGGCAAAGCTGAACAAGAGACCCAGTACTTC
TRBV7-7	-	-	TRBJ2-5	CASSSTGTETQYF	TGTGCTAGCAGCTCGACAGGAACAGAGACCCAGTACTTC